This T cell receptor beta chain stems from a study of spatial heterogeneity in lung cancer. V lost 2 bases and J lost 5, with 9 bases in between. Germline-derived CDR1 and CDR2 are MNHEY and SVGEGT. The CDR3 has 13 residues. This clonotype was seen a few times. Time point given: blood at routine non-recurrence follow-up after resection. A single record per CDR3 protein comes from TCRdb applying MiXCR to the 5' RACE reads. The table records under 150,000 distinct CDR3 sequences, 10% to 12% of them present only once. This sequence originates from a female donor with early-stage non-small cell lung cancer. The sample consisted of PBMCs, taken at follow-up. The chain carries TRBV6-2 or TRBV6-3 and TRBJ1-1, with D possibly being TRBD1 (6 bases). The CDR3 region is CASSYVGTTEAFF. Here the CDR3 DNA reads TGTGCCAGCAGTTACGTCGGGACAACTGAAGCTTTCTTT.